Sequencing of this TCR beta chain was carried out in a study of blood T cell repertoires in COVID-19. Overall study context: The origin of the acute and convalescent COVID-19 samples was the United States, Italy and Spain.

Original handling: Amplification with reference gene primers provided the estimates of nucleated cell counts. Libraries were prepared by immunoSEQ multiplex PCR; TCRdb keeps only in-frame clonotypes and omits some of them. V, J and clone size are those of that table, while D and trimming were read from the DNA. In the table there are about 45,000 clones, around 80% of which are singletons. The CDR3 has 18 residues. The V segment lost 4 bases and the J segment 3 bases; nucleotides outside the gene matches: 15. Germline CDR1 is SGHVS and CDR2 is FQNEAQ. The sequencing sample was made of peripheral blood. This chain links TRBV7-8 with TRBJ1-5, with 7 bases identical to TRBD1. This sequence was found in a man older than 75 in a cohort sampled during active COVID-19. This CDR3 reads CASSSFSDRVITNQPQHF. CDR3 nucleotide sequence: TGTGCCAGCAGCTCATTCAGCGACAGGGTGATTACCAATCAGCCCCAGCATTTT.